Following are 12 T cell receptor beta chains from one sample sequenced in a study of cytomegalovirus exposure and HLA in healthy donors. Primers included in the PCR were 60 Vbeta and 13 Jbeta primers. Sequencing was performed with immunoSEQ multiplex PCR; in TCRdb, only in-frame clones are kept and a portion is missing. The profile shows some 67,000 clones, roughly 80% of them singletons. The sequenced sample was PBMCs. These receptors were collected from a woman in her twenties or thirties in good health and CMV-seronegative.

V is TRBV28 and J is TRBJ2-1; unclear D gene. V lost 7 bases and J lost 1, with 8 bases in between. Looked up from germline, CDR1 is MDHEN and CDR2 is SYDVKM. The CDR3 extends over 13 amino acids. CDR3 protein: CASTSGSYNEQFF. In nucleotides, the CDR3 is TGTGCCAGCACCTCCGGGTCCTACAATGAGCAGTTCTTC.

CDR3 coding DNA: TGTGCCAGCAGTAAAGGACTAGCCCAAGAGACCCAGTACTTC. Protein sequence: CASSKGLAQETQYF. The chain is built from TRBV7-2 and TRBJ2-5, with 8 bases matching TRBD2. Trimming cost V 6 bases and J 1 base; bases outside gene matches: 4. Germline lookup yields CDR1 SGHTA and CDR2 FQGNSA. CDR3 length equals 14 residues.

This clone appeared once. The J gene is TRBJ2-3, the V gene TRBV11-2, with D possibly being TRBD1 (6 bases). The CDR3 has 15 residues. The ends were cut back, 6 bases at V and 2 bases at J, with 15 bases in the middle. Germline assignment: CDR1 SGHAT and CDR2 FQNNGV. CDR3 coding DNA: TGTGCCAGCAGGCGGATAGGGGGAGTCACAGATACGCAGTATTTT. This encodes CASRRIGGVTDTQYF. Full variable domain (outside the CDR3, taken from reference TRBV11-2 and TRBJ2-3): EAGVAQSPRYKIIEKRQSVAFWCNPISGHATLYWYQQILGQGPKLLIQFQNNGVVDDSQLPKDRFSAERLKGVDSTLKIQPAKLEDSAVYLCASRRIGGVTDTQYFGPGTRLTVL.

The chain carries TRBV5-1 and TRBJ2-5; TRBD1 agrees at 8 bases. J was trimmed by 5 bases and V by 4 bases; bases with no gene match: 10. The germline gives CDR1 SGHRS, CDR2 YFSETQ. The CDR3 spans 15 residues. As DNA, the CDR3 is TGCGCCAGCAGCAAGGCAGGGGGCTCGATGGAGACCCAGTACTTC. This gives the protein CASSKAGGSMETQYF. Full variable domain (rest looked up from reference TRBV5-1 and TRBJ2-5): KAGVTQTPRYLIKTRGQQVTLSCSPISGHRSVSWYQQTPGQGLQFLFEYFSETQRNKGNFPGRFSGRQFSNSRSEMNVSTLELGDSALYLCASSKAGGSMETQYFGPGTRLLVL.

The chain joins TRBV4-3 to TRBJ1-6; 10 bases fit TRBD1. Germline V gene lookup returns CDR1 LGHNA and CDR2 YSLEER. Unmatched junction bases numbered 17, after V lost 3 bases and J lost 9 bases. The CDR3 loop spans 19 amino acids. The CDR3 here is CASSQGSVTTGTGASPLHF. Here the CDR3 DNA reads TGCGCCAGCAGCCAGGGAAGCGTTACTACCGGGACAGGGGCTTCACCCCTCCACTTT.

This clone has a handful of counts. The chain recombines TRBV5-4 with TRBJ1-4; no clear D gene. Between the trimmed V and J ends, which lost 4 bases and 3 bases, there was a span of 4 bases. The CDR3 loop spans 12 amino acids. The germline V gene encodes CDR1 SGHNT and CDR2 YYREEE (reference sequence). The CDR3 loop is CASSGANEKLFF. The CDR3 bases are TGTGCCAGCAGCGGAGCTAATGAAAAACTGTTTTTT. The whole variable domain, remainder taken from reference TRBV5-4 and TRBJ1-4, is ETGVTQSPTHLIKTRGQQVTLRCSSQSGHNTVSWYQQALGQGPQFIFQYYREEENGRGNFPPRFSGLQFPNYSSELNVNALELDDSALYLCASSGANEKLFFGSGTQLSVL.

The rearrangement links TRBV7-8 to TRBJ1-1; possibly TRBD1 for D (6 bases). Trimming took off 7 bases at V and 2 bases at J, with 17 bases between the two ends. The CDR3 extends over 15 amino acids. Germline V gene sequence: CDR1 SGHVS, CDR2 FQNEAQ. CDR3 amino acids: CASTYQGIFNTEAFF. CDR3 nucleotide sequence: TGTGCCAGCACCTACCAGGGGATCTTTAACACTGAAGCTTTCTTT.

DNA of the CDR3: TGCGCCAGCTCCGGCCCCGGGGGGGACTCCCCGGGTGAGCAGTTCTTC. Amino acids: CASSGPGGDSPGEQFF. The gene calls are TRBV4-1 and TRBJ2-1; 8 bases fit TRBD2. V shed 8 bases and J 9 bases; nucleotides not matched to a gene: 18. From germline, CDR1 is MGHRA and CDR2 YSYEKL. The CDR3 extends over 16 amino acids.

Regarding this clone: One end of the junction varies from germline; a read error may be responsible. V gene TRBV5-1 combines with J gene TRBJ1-2; 7 nucleotides line up with TRBD1. The germline V gene has CDR1 SGHRS and CDR2 YFSETQ. This CDR3 region has 12 residues. The CDR3 sequence: CASSLLGDSPRF. CDR3 bases: TGCGCCAGCAGCTTGCTTGGGGACAGTCCACGATTC.

The chain is built from TRBV6-5 and TRBJ2-1; D gene unclear. With 4 bases removed from V and 11 bases from J, the gap between germline ends came to 9 bases. CDR1 MNHEY and CDR2 SVGAGI come from the germline V gene. The CDR3 extends over 11 amino acids. CDR3 DNA: TGTGCCAGCAGTTCCCAGGTAAAGCAGTTCTTC. It specifies CASSSQVKQFF.

The sample holds one count of this clone. This chain uses TRBV5-4 with TRBJ2-5, with D possibly TRBD1 on 5 matching bases. The CDR3 loop spans 15 amino acids. Trimming stripped 4 bases from V and 3 bases from J, with 16 bases between. Germline-derived CDR1 and CDR2 are SGHNT and YYREEE (reference sequence). CDR3 sequence: CASSPAWNRKETQYF. CDR3 DNA sequence: TGTGCCAGCAGCCCCGCCTGGAACAGGAAAGAGACCCAGTACTTC.

The chain uses TRBV7-9 and TRBJ2-5; 13 bases are a match to TRBD2. The CDR3 has 17 amino acids. V dropped 2 bases and J dropped 4; count of bases not matched to a gene: 7. CDR1 and CDR2 (germline): SEHNR, FQNEAQ (reference sequence). In nucleotides, the CDR3 is TGTGCCAGCAGCTTAAGCCCACTAGCGGGGGGGCCAGAGACCCAGTACTTC. Translating gives CASSLSPLAGGPETQYF.